This note documents a single TCR beta chain sequence. This sample was taken from a study of T cell changes during pregnancy in multiple sclerosis. In germline, CDR1 is SEHNR, CDR2 FQNEAQ (reference sequence). V was pared by 4 bases and J by 5 bases, with 5 bases of the junction left unmatched. This CDR3 region has 15 residues. Libraries were prepared by immunoSEQ multiplex PCR; TCRdb keeps only in-frame clonotypes and omits some of them. The sample has 45,000 to 60,000 clones; 90% to 95% are singletons. This specimen was peripheral blood, taken in the second trimester of pregnancy. V and J are TRBV7-9 and TRBJ1-4; the match to TRBD1 covers 9 bases. This clonotype was obtained from a female donor with multiple sclerosis, enrolled in a pregnancy study. The CDR3 nucleotides read TGTGCCAGCAGCTCTGGGGACAGGGACAATGAAAAACTGTTTTTT. Protein sequence: CASSSGDRDNEKLFF.